A single sample gave rise to the 2 T cell receptor beta chains below, sequenced in a study of long-term antiretroviral therapy in people with HIV. Survey level was the resolution at which the v3.0 immunoSEQ assay ran. TCRdb's copy holds only in-frame clones and misses some; the assay was immunoSEQ multiplex PCR. The data contain under 25,000 clones, more than 75% of them singletons. The sequences come from unsorted PBMCs, collected 0.5 years after starting antiretroviral therapy. These receptors all come from a man aged 40-49 years with HIV.

The genes are TRBV7-9 and TRBJ2-3; D gene ambiguous. Germline V gives CDR1 SEHNR, CDR2 FQNEAQ (reference sequence). V was trimmed by 1 base and J by 2 bases, leaving 4 bases between them. The CDR3 runs to 13 residues. The CDR3 nucleotides are TGTGCCAGCAGCTTAGACATCACAGATACGCAGTATTTT. The encoded protein is CASSLDITDTQYF.

This chain links TRBV7-2 with TRBJ1-6, with no clear D. The CDR3 is 11 residues long. Between the trimmed V and J ends, which lost 4 bases and 10 bases, there was a span of 5 bases. Germline V gene lookup returns CDR1 SGHTA and CDR2 FQGNSA. The CDR3 nucleotides read TGTGCCAGCAGCTCCACCTCACCCCTCCACTTT. Translation: CASSSTSPLHF.